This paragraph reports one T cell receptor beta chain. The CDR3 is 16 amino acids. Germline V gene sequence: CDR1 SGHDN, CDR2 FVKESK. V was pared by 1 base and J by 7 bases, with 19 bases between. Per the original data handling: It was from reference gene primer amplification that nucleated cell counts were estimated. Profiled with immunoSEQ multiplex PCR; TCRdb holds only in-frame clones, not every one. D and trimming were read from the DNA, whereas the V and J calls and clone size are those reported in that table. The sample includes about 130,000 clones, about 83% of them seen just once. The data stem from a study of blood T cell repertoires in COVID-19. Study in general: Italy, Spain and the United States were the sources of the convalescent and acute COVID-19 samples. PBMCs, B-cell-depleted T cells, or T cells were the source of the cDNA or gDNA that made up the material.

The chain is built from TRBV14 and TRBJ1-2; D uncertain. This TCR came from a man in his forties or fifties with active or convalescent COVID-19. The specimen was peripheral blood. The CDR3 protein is CASSQVPGKGKGGYTF. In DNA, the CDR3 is TGTGCCAGCAGCCAAGTCCCGGGGAAGGGAAAGGGTGGCTACACCTTC.